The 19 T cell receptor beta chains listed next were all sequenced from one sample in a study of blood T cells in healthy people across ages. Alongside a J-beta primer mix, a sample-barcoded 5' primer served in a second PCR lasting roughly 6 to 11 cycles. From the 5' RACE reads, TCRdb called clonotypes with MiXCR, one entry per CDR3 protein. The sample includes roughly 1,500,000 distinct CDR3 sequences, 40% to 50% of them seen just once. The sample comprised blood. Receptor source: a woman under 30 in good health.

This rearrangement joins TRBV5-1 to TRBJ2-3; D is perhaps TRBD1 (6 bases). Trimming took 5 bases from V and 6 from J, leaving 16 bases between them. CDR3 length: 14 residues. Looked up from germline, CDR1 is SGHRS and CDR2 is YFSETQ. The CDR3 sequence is CASRDDDRTDTQYF. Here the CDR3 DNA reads TGCGCCAGCAGGGACGATGACAGGACGGATACGCAGTATTTT.

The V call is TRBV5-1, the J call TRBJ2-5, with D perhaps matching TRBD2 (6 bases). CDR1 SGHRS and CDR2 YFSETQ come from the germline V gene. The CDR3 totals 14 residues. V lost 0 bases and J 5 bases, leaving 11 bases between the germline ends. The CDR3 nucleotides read TGCGCCAGCAGCTTGGGCGGGGACTGGGAGACCCAGTACTTC. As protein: CASSLGGDWETQYF.

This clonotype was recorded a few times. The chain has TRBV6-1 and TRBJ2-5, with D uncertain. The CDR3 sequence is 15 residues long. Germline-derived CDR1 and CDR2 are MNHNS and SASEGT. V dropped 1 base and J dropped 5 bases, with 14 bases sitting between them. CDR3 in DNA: TGTGCCAGCAGTGAAGGATCCGTCGGGTTCGAGACCCAGTACTTC. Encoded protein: CASSEGSVGFETQYF.

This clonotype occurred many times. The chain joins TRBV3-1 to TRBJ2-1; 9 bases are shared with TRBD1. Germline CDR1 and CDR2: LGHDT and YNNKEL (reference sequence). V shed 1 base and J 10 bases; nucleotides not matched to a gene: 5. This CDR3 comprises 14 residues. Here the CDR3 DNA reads TGTGCCAGCAGCCAAGGGACAGGGGTAACGGAGCAGTTCTTC. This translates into CASSQGTGVTEQFF.

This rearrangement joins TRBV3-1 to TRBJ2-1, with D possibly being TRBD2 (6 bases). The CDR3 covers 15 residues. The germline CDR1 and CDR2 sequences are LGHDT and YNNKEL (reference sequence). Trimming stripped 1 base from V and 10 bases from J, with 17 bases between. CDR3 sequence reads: CASSQGDLSSYEQFF. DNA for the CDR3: TGTGCCAGCAGCCAAGGGGACTTGAGCTCCTACGAGCAGTTCTTC.

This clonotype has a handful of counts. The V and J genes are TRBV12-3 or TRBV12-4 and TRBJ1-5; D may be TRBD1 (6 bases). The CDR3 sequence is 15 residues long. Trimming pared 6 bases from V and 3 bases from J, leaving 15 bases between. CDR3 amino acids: CASRVTGNSNQPQHF. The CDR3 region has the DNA TGTGCCAGCAGGGTGACAGGAAATTCCAATCAGCCCCAGCATTTT.

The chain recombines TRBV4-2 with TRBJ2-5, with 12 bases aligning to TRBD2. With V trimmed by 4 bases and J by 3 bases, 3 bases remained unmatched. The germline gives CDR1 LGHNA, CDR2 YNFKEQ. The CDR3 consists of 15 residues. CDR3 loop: CASSRRLAGEETQYF. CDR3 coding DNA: TGTGCCAGCAGCCGACGACTAGCGGGAGAAGAGACCCAGTACTTC.

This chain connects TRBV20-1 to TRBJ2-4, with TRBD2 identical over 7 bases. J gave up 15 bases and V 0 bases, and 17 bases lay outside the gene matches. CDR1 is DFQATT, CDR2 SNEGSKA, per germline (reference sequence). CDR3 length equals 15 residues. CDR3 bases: TGCAGTGCTAGAGATTCTGGCGGGGGATCCTACGAGCGGTACTTC. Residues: CSARDSGGGSYERYF.

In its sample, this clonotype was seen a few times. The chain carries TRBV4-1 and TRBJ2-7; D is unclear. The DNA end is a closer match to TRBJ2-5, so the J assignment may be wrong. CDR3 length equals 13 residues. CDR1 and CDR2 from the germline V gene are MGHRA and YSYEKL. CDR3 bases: TGCGCCAGCAGCCAAGGACCACGGGAGACCCAGTACTTC. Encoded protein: CASSQGPRETQYF.

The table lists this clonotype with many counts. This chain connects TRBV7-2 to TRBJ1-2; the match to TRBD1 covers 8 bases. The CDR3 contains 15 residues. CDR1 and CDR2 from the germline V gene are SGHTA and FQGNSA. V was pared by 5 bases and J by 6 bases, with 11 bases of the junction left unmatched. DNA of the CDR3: TGTGCCAGCAGCCCAAACTCTCGGACAGGGAATGGCTACACCTTC. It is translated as CASSPNSRTGNGYTF.

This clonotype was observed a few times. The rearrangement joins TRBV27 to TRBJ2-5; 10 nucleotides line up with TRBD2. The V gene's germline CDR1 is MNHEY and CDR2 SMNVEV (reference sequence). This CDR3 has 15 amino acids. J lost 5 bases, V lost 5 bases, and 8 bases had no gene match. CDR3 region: CASSALAGVGETQYF. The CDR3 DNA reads TGTGCCAGCAGTGCCCTAGCGGGGGTTGGGGAGACCCAGTACTTC.

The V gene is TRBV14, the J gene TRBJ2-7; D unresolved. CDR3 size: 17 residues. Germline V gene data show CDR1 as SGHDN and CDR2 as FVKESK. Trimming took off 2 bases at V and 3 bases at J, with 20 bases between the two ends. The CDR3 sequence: CASSQSGTKGPFYEQYF. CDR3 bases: TGTGCCAGCAGCCAATCTGGAACAAAAGGGCCGTTCTACGAGCAGTACTTC.

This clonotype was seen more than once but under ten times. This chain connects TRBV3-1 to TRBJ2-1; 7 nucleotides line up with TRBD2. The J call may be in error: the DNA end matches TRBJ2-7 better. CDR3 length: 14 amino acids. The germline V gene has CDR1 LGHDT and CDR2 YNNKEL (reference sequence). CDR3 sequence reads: CASSPSGDYNEQYF. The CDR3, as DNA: TGTGCCAGCAGCCCTAGCGGAGATTACAATGAGCAGTACTTC.

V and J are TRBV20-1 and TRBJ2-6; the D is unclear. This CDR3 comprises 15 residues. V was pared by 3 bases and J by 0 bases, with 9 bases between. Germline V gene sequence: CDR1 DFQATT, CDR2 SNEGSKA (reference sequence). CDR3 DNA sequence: TGCAGTGCTAGTTTCTTGGGCTCTGGGGCCAACGTCCTGACTTTC. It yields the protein CSASFLGSGANVLTF.

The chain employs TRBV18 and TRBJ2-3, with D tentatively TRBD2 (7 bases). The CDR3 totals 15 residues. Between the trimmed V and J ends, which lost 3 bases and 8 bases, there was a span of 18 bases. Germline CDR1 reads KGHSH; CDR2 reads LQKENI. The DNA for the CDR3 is TGTGCCAGCTCACCCCAGGGGACTATGGCAGCTACGCAGTATTTT. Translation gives CASSPQGTMAATQYF. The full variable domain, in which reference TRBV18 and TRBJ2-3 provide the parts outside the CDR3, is NAGVMQNPRHLVRRRGQEARLRCSPMKGHSHVYWYRQLPEEGLKFMVYLQKENIIDESGMPKERFSAEFPKEGPSILRIQQVVRGDSAAYFCASSPQGTMAATQYFGPGTRLTVL.

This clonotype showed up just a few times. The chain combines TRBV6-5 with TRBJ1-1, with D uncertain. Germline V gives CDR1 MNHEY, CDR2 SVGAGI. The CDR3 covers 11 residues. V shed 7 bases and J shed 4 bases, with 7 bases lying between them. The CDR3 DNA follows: TGTGCCAGCACTAGGGCCACTGAAGCTTTCTTT. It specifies CASTRATEAFF.

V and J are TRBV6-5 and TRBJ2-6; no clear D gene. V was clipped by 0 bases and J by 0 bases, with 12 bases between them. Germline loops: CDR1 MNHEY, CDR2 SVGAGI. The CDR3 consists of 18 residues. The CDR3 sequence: CASSYSGQFISGANVLTF. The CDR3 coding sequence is TGTGCCAGCAGTTACTCGGGCCAGTTTATCTCTGGGGCCAACGTCCTGACTTTC.

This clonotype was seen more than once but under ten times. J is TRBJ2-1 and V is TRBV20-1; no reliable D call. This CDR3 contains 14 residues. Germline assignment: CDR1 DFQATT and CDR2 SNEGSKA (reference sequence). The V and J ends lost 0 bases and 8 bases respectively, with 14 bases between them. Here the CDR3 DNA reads TGCAGTGCTAGAGATCCCGGTCTGATCGATGAGCAGTTCTTC. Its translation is CSARDPGLIDEQFF.

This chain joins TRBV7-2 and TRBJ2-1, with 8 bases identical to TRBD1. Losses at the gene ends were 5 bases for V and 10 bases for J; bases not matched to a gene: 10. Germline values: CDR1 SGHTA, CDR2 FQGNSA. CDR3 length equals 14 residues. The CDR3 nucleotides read TGTGCCAGCAGCCGCCGCGGACAGGGTTACGAGCAGTTCTTC. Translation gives CASSRRGQGYEQFF.